These T cell receptor beta chains were read from a single sample in a study of T-cell reconstitution after alpha-beta-depleted transplantation in children. TCRdb re-called the PCR reads through MiXCR, storing one row per CDR3 protein. The sample records some 240,000 distinct CDR3 sequences, approximately 9.8% being singletons. Sequenced material: PBMCs from the stem cell graft donor, taken from the stem cell graft. The receptors derive from a human donor who donated a stem cell graft to a child with SCID. Both conserved end residues are trimmed from each CDR3.

CDR3aa | v_gene
ASSLVVYGAYEQY | TRBV5-1
ASRTPGTEAF | TRBV6-6
SAGDRGLNTEAF | TRBV20-1
ASSLAANSPLH | TRBV5-1
ASSFSSGQSMNTEAF | TRBV5-1
RGVGGGGYT | TRBV20-1
ASSWIQETQY | TRBV12-3/TRBV12-4
SAREAEDQPQH | TRBV20-1
ASSLVGLSEQY | TRBV5-1
ASSRGGQNEKLF | TRBV5-1
ASSLGVRLVTAYNEQF | TRBV5-1
ASRGQQGKYSGELF | TRBV5-1
SASPASGGDLAKNIQY | TRBV20-1
ASSAHRAADTQY | TRBV9
AIQGQVNQPQH | TRBV10-3
SGSGGSAGELF | TRBV20-1
SVHGNPSEQY | TRBV20-1
ASSLEPRVPGELF | TRBV11-2
ASSLAAVGTDTQY | TRBV7-2
ATPGGNTEAF | TRBV2
ASSLWGEGAF | TRBV7-2
ASSQVLRGAFYEQY | TRBV4-3
ASSFSGGALNEQF | TRBV5-1
ASSPQTGAPTDTQY | TRBV18
ASSSGSPNQPQH | TRBV27
ASSIWSGQYNSPLH | TRBV19
ASSPYRGGLTDTQY | TRBV5-1
ASSFLRGAVNEQF | TRBV5-1
ASSPDGTANTGELF | TRBV5-1
ASSLESPPAKST | TRBV5-1
ASSPNMDLTLNQPQH | TRBV5-5
ASSLDPTTGVPYNEQF | TRBV5-1
ASSHYRGGDIPAEAF | TRBV28
ASRGESGHEKLF | TRBV2
ASSPQTGENSPLH | TRBV5-1
ASSPHLAGEQF | TRBV5-1
ASSLGPGQGGSTIY | TRBV7-2
ASSLVAGRTNYGYT | TRBV7-2
ASSFKGTIY | TRBV27
ASSLPGTGSTDEQF | TRBV5-1
ASSFARTENSPLH | TRBV5-1
ASSLGQVHGYT | TRBV5-1
ASSIVWGDVPQH | TRBV19
SARDGQTKTYNSPLH | TRBV20-1
ASSFREYEQY | TRBV6-1
ASSKGTGEHEQY | TRBV5-1